The entry that follows covers one TCR beta chain sequence. The V gene's germline CDR1 is DFQATT and CDR2 SNEGSKA (reference sequence). The CDR3 extends over 15 amino acids. This entry is derived from a study of CXCR3-negative and CXCR3-positive naive CD8 T cells. Researchers prepared the TRB cDNA libraries using 5' RACE with UMI labels. TCRdb re-called the 5' RACE reads and catalogs CDR3 proteins one per entry, DNA excluded. This sample contains tens of thousands of distinct CDR3 sequences. The TCR sequence derives from a human donor in good health. Some clones in this sample may be carry-over from other donors' samples. What was sequenced was naive CXCR3- CD8+ T cells from blood. As for subset: CD45RO-CCR7+CD27+CD95- naive CD8+ T cells lacking CXCR3 (TNR3-). The chain joins TRBV20-1 to TRBJ2-7; the TRBD1 assignment by TCRdb is unverifiable without DNA. The CDR3 sequence is CSARDLSGGPYEQYF.